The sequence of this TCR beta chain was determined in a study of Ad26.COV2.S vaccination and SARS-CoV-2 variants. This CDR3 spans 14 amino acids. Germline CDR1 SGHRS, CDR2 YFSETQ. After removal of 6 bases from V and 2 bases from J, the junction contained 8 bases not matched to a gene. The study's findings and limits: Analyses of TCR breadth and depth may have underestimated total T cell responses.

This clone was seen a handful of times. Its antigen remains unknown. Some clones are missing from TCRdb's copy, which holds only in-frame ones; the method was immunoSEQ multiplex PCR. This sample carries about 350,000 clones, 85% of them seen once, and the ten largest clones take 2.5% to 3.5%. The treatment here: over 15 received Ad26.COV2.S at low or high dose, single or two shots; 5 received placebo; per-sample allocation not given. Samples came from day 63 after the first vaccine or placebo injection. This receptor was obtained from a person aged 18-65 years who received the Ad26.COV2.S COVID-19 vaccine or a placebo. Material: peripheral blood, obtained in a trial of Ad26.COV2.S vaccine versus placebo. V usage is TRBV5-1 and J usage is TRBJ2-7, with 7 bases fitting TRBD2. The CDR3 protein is CASTRLAAPYEQYF. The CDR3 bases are TGCGCCAGCACCCGACTAGCCGCCCCCTACGAGCAGTACTTC.